This TCR beta chain was observed in a study of T-cell reconstitution after alpha-beta-depleted transplantation in children. Study observations and caveats: Surviving recipient cells, namely T cells and thymic progenitors, were the source of high day-60 TCRbeta diversity in some patients. T-cell counts and diversity at one year following transplant were attributed mainly to newly produced T cells. The study reportedly traced alpha-beta T cells about two months after transplant to several hundred expanded graft clones.

Preparation of the TCRbeta library involved a method that used unique molecular identifiers. TCRdb analysed the PCR reads with MiXCR anew, one entry per CDR3 protein. The table records just under 150,000 distinct CDR3 sequences, more than 8% of them present only once. Worth noting for this clonotype: Its antigen is currently unknown.

The CDR3 is 15 residues long. The germline V gene has CDR1 SGHRS and CDR2 YFSETQ. Trimming cost V 3 bases and J 0 bases, with 11 bases left between them. This specimen consisted of PBMCs, mostly from graft donor cells, obtained 180 days after TCRalphabeta/CD19-depleted stem cell transplant. This rearrangement joins TRBV5-1 to TRBJ2-3, with D perhaps TRBD1 or TRBD2 (5 bases each). This receptor was identified in a female patient aged 2 to 10 who had a stem cell transplant for congenital amegakaryocytic thrombocytopenia, so the T cells may come from the graft donor. CDR3 amino acids: CASSWGGGSTDTQYF. CDR3 nucleotides: TGCGCCAGCAGCTGGGGCGGCGGGAGCACAGATACGCAGTATTTT.